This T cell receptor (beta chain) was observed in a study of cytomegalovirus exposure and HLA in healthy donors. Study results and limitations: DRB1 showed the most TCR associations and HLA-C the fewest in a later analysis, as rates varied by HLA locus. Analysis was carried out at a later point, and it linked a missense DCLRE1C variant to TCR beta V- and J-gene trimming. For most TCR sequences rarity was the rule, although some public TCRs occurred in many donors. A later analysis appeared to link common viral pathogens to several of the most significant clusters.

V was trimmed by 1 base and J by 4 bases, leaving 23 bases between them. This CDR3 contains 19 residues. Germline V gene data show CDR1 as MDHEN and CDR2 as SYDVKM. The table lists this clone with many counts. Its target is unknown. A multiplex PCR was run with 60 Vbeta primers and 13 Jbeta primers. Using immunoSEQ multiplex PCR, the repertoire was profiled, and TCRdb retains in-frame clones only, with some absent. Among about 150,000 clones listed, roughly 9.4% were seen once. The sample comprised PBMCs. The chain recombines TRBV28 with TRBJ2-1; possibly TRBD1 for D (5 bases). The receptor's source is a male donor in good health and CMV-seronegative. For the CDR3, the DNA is TGTGCCAGCAGTTTATACGGACCCCGTTCCAGGGTCCCTTACAATGAGCAGTTCTTC. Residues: CASSLYGPRSRVPYNEQFF.